The rows below give T cell receptor beta chains drawn from one sample of a study of PD-1 blockade in classical Hodgkin lymphoma. Clones were sequenced by immunoSEQ multiplex PCR, and TCRdb holds only the in-frame ones, with some missing. The sample records more than 15,000 clones, about four fifths being singletons. What was sequenced was CD4+ T cells from blood. These receptors came from a human donor with classical Hodgkin lymphoma. Both conserved end residues are part of each CDR3. Fields, in order: D gene, clone size, J gene, V gene, CDR3 protein, CDR3 DNA. D genes are given only for firm matches. Some rows have no size entry. The others give once, few or many, or a class for an expanded clone.

NA | NA | TRBJ1-1 | TRBV6-5 | CASRPGDKNTEAFF | TGTGCCAGCAGACCAGGGGATAAGAACACTGAAGCTTTCTTT
NA | once | TRBJ1-4 | TRBV6-6 | CASRFSGGTNEKLFF | TGTGCCAGTCGGTTTTCCGGGGGAACTAATGAAAAACTGTTTTTT
NA | NA | TRBJ1-1 | TRBV5-1 | CASSSANTEAFF | TGCGCCAGCAGCTCCGCGAACACTGAAGCTTTCTTT
NA | NA | TRBJ1-2 | TRBV27 | CASSLTASNYGYTF | TGTGCCAGCAGTTTGACAGCCTCTAACTATGGCTACACCTTC
TRBD1 | few | TRBJ1-5 | TRBV2 | CASNPGTGNQPQHF | TGTGCCAGCAACCCGGGGACAGGCAATCAGCCCCAGCATTTT
NA | NA | TRBJ1-1 | TRBV11-1 | CASSLDGKGTEAFF | TGTGCCAGCAGCTTAGATGGGAAAGGCACTGAAGCTTTCTTT
TRBD2 | NA | TRBJ2-1 | TRBV6-1 | CASTTYGTNNEQFF | TGTGCCAGCACCACCTACGGGACTAACAATGAGCAGTTCTTC
NA | NA | TRBJ2-3 | TRBV10-3 | CAISEAGALPDTQYF | TGTGCCATCAGTGAGGCGGGGGCCCTCCCAGATACGCAGTATTTT
NA | NA | TRBJ1-1 | TRBV18 | CASSPTQGSTPSEAFF | TGTGCCAGCTCACCAACTCAGGGTTCTACTCCCTCTGAAGCTTTCTTT
NA | NA | TRBJ1-1 | TRBV5-4 | CASSLGETMNTEAFF | TGTGCCAGCAGCTTGGGAGAGACAATGAACACTGAAGCTTTCTTT
NA | NA | TRBJ2-1 | TRBV5-8 | CASSLEVVGGGNEQFF | TGTGCCAGCAGCTTGGAAGTAGTTGGAGGAGGTAATGAGCAGTTCTTC
TRBD1 | NA | TRBJ1-1 | TRBV9 | CASSVAVDRVSRAFF | TGTGCCAGCAGCGTAGCTGTGGACAGGGTCTCGAGGGCTTTCTTT
TRBD1 | NA | TRBJ2-7 | TRBV6-6 | CASSPKQGAPYEQYF | TGTGCCAGCAGTCCCAAACAGGGGGCGCCCTACGAGCAGTACTTC
TRBD2 | NA | TRBJ2-3 | TRBV11-3 | CASSLVAGRGGDTQYF | TGTGCCAGCAGCTTAGTAGCGGGCCGAGGAGGAGATACGCAGTATTTT
NA | few | TRBJ2-7 | TRBV6-1 | CASSGDRYEQYF | TGTGCCAGCTCAGGGGATCGCTACGAGCAGTACTTC